What follows is one T cell receptor beta chain and its context. CDR3 length: 12 amino acids. From germline, CDR1 is MNHNS and CDR2 SASEGT. With 5 bases removed from V and 3 bases from J, the gap between germline ends came to 8 bases. CD45RO-negative CD8 cells positively selected for CCR7 made up the naive population, which excluded terminally differentiated effector memory CD45RA+ cells. The protocol was immunoSEQ multiplex PCR, while the TCRdb copy is restricted to in-frame clones and leaves out a portion. The data hold about 800,000 clones, with about 96% observed a single time. This sample stems from a study of shared clonotypes between healthy human individuals.

Material: naive CD8+ T cells sorted from blood. This clonotype was obtained from a man aged 30 to 39 in good health. The chain employs TRBV6-1 and TRBJ2-7, with D unresolved. The CDR3 spells CASSYSYYEQYF. The CDR3 DNA sequence: TGTGCCAGCAGTTATAGTTACTACGAGCAGTACTTC.